One and the same sample provided the 20 T cell receptor beta chains below, sequenced in a study of blood T cell repertoires in COVID-19 (TCRdb year 2020). Libraries were prepared through the immunoSEQ multiplex PCR assay. What TCRdb holds here is the immuneACCESS table cut down to in-frame rearrangements. Part of the clones is not present; checked against another copy, under half of the missing clones reflect an unresolved V gene, and the others are unexplained. Across this sample there are roughly 180,000 clones, with roughly 85% seen only once. The top ten clones comprise 15% to 20% of the sample. Sequenced material: PBMCs or T cells enriched from blood (not recorded which). These receptors were obtained from a man in his fifties or sixties who had recovered from COVID-19.

The chain has TRBV12-3 or TRBV12-4 and TRBJ1-3; D is unresolved. V was cut by 5 bases and J by 3 bases, with 5 bases left in between. There are 12 residues in the CDR3. CDR3 nucleotide sequence: TGTGCCAGCAGTCGGGTTGGAAACACCATATATTTT. It yields the protein CASSRVGNTIYF.

This rearrangement joins TRBV4-2 to TRBJ1-2; tentatively, D is TRBD1 (6 bases). The CDR3 is made up of 15 amino acids. CDR1 and CDR2 from the germline V gene are LGHNA and YNFKEQ. V was pared by 0 bases and J by 4 bases, with 12 bases between. DNA of the CDR3: TGTGCCAGCAGCCAAGATCGAGGGGGGGGCTATGGCTACACCTTC. Translating it yields CASSQDRGGGYGYTF.

The V gene is TRBV19, the J gene TRBJ1-3; no clear D. The ends were cut back, 6 bases at V and 0 bases at J, with 12 bases in the middle. The germline CDR1 and CDR2 sequences are LNHDA and SQIVND (reference sequence). The CDR3 is 15 amino acids. CDR3 sequence reads: CASRDSRGSGNTIYF. The CDR3 DNA reads as TGTGCCAGTAGGGACTCCCGAGGCTCTGGAAACACCATATATTTT.

The rearrangement joins TRBV9 to TRBJ2-7; the match to TRBD2 covers 7 bases. Germline loops: CDR1 SGDLS, CDR2 YYNGEE. The CDR3 spans 15 residues. With V trimmed by 0 bases and J by 0 bases, 3 bases remained unmatched. The CDR3 nucleotides read TGTGCCAGCAGCGTAGCCCCGGGGGGCTCCTACGAGCAGTACTTC. Residues: CASSVAPGGSYEQYF. Full variable domain (remainder filled in from reference TRBV9 and TRBJ2-7): DSGVTQTPKHLITATGQRVTLRCSPRSGDLSVYWYQQSLDQGLQFLIQYYNGEERAKGNILERFSAQQFPDLHSELNLSSLELGDSALYFCASSVAPGGSYEQYFGPGTRLTVT.

This chain links TRBV5-1 with TRBJ1-1; D uncertain. The CDR3 sequence is 13 residues long. From germline, CDR1 is SGHRS and CDR2 YFSETQ. The germline V and J ends were trimmed by 1 base and 10 bases, with 14 bases remaining between them. CDR3 sequence (DNA): TGCGCCAGCAGCTTGATTCTGGGAGAGGGAGCTTTCTTT. This codes for CASSLILGEGAFF.

In its sample, this clone was seen once. The genes are TRBV28 and TRBJ1-3, with D possibly matching TRBD1 (6 bases). This CDR3 contains 16 residues. Trimming shortened V by 7 bases and J by 0 bases, and 16 bases separated the two germline ends. Germline CDR1 and CDR2: MDHEN and SYDVKM. The CDR3 bases are TGTGCCAGCACCCACCCTGGACAGCTCTCTGGAAACACCATATATTTT. The encoded protein is CASTHPGQLSGNTIYF.

The chain has TRBV4-1 and TRBJ2-2; 11 bases fit TRBD1. The CDR3 runs 15 residues. From germline, CDR1 is MGHRA and CDR2 YSYEKL. V trimming: 4 bases; J trimming: 10 bases; junction bases outside the gene matches: 8. CDR3: CASSRGQGAPEELFF. In nucleotides, the CDR3 is TGCGCCAGCAGCCGAGGACAGGGGGCCCCCGAGGAGCTGTTTTTT.

The chain recombines TRBV10-2 with TRBJ2-2, with 11 nucleotides matching TRBD2. CDR3 length equals 16 residues. The germline CDR1 and CDR2 sequences are WSHSY and SAAADI. The V and J ends lost 3 bases and 7 bases, in that order; junction bases with no gene match: 7. The CDR3 protein is CASSETLAGVIGELFF. The DNA of the CDR3 is TGCGCCAGCAGTGAAACACTAGCGGGAGTTATCGGGGAGCTGTTTTTT.

V and J are TRBV18 and TRBJ2-2; possible D gene TRBD1, 7 bases. Germline values: CDR1 KGHSH, CDR2 LQKENI. The ends were cut back, 3 bases at V and 3 bases at J, with 14 bases in the middle. The CDR3 is made up of 16 amino acids. This CDR3 is CASSPNRGGDTGELFF. The CDR3 DNA reads TGTGCCAGCTCACCTAACAGGGGAGGCGACACCGGGGAGCTGTTTTTT. Full variable domain (rest looked up from reference TRBV18 and TRBJ2-2): NAGVMQNPRHLVRRRGQEARLRCSPMKGHSHVYWYRQLPEEGLKFMVYLQKENIIDESGMPKERFSAEFPKEGPSILRIQQVVRGDSAAYFCASSPNRGGDTGELFFGEGSRLTVL.

The chain uses TRBV5-1 and TRBJ2-6, with TRBD1 matching 10 bases. V dropped 0 bases and J dropped 3; count of bases not matched to a gene: 3. The germline V gene encodes CDR1 SGHRS and CDR2 YFSETQ. CDR3 length: 17 residues. The CDR3 is CASSLGGTGVGANVLTF. The CDR3 DNA is TGCGCCAGCAGCTTGGGAGGGACAGGGGTTGGGGCCAACGTCCTGACTTTC.

The V gene is TRBV9, the J gene TRBJ1-3; the D gene is possibly TRBD1 (5 bases). From germline, CDR1 is SGDLS and CDR2 YYNGEE. This CDR3 region has 15 residues. V was clipped by 7 bases and J by 0 bases, with 14 bases between them. CDR3 protein: CASGRQGNSGNTIYF. The CDR3 DNA reads TGTGCCAGCGGGAGGCAGGGAAACTCTGGAAACACCATATATTTT.

The chain uses TRBV7-3 and TRBJ2-7; 7 nucleotides agree with TRBD2. V shed 1 base, J shed 3 bases, and the junction held 0 bases outside the gene matches. Germline V CDR1 and CDR2: SGHTA, FQGTGA. This CDR3 comprises 13 residues. The CDR3 nucleotides read TGTGCCAGCAGCTTAAGCGGGGGCTACGAGCAGTACTTC. Its protein is CASSLSGGYEQYF.

The chain recombines TRBV19 with TRBJ2-1; no clear D gene. V was clipped by 8 bases and J by 4 bases, with 12 bases between them. Germline V CDR1 and CDR2: LNHDA, SQIVND (reference sequence). The CDR3 is 13 residues long. CDR3 coding DNA: TGTGCCAGTGGTCCCTCTACTTACAATGAGCAGTTCTTC. Encoded protein: CASGPSTYNEQFF. Full variable domain (remainder filled in from reference TRBV19 and TRBJ2-1): DGGITQSPKYLFRKEGQNVTLSCEQNLNHDAMYWYRQDPGQGLRLIYYSQIVNDFQKGDIAEGYSVSREKKESFPLTVTSAQKNPTAFYLCASGPSTYNEQFFGPGTRLTVL.

The chain recombines TRBV5-4 with TRBJ2-2; 8 positions match TRBD2. The junction had 9 bases not matched to a gene; V was cut back by 7 bases and J by 7 bases. Germline loops: CDR1 SGHNT, CDR2 YYREEE (reference sequence). CDR3 size: 14 residues. The CDR3 loop is CASQREGRFGELFF. Written as DNA, the CDR3 is TGTGCCAGCCAACGGGAGGGCCGTTTCGGGGAGCTGTTTTTT.

The genes are TRBV2 and TRBJ2-7; TRBD2 matches 8 bases. The V and J ends lost 6 bases and 2 bases, in that order; junction bases with no gene match: 6. Germline lookup yields CDR1 SNHLY and CDR2 FYNNEI. The CDR3 contains 14 residues. This CDR3 is CASRETGGTYEQYF. The CDR3 coding sequence is TGTGCCAGCAGGGAGACGGGAGGGACCTACGAGCAGTACTTC.

This clone was seen repeatedly, ten times or more. The J gene is TRBJ1-3, the V gene TRBV5-6; TRBD1 is a possible D gene (6 bases). Deletions cut 6 bases from V and 7 bases from J, with 17 bases between. The CDR3 totals 14 residues. Germline assignment: CDR1 SGHDT and CDR2 YYEEEE. The chain's CDR3 is CASTRGQLMNTIYF. For the CDR3, the DNA is TGTGCCAGCACTAGAGGACAGTTGATGAACACCATATATTTT.

This chain joins TRBV30 and TRBJ1-2, with a tentative D call TRBD1 (6 bases). There are 14 residues in the CDR3. V was cut by 0 bases and J by 8 bases, with 16 bases left in between. CDR1 and CDR2 from the germline V gene are GTSNPN and SVGIG (reference sequence). CDR3 DNA: TGTGCCTGGAGTGTCTTAGGCAGGGGAATAGGCTACACCTTC. Its translation: CAWSVLGRGIGYTF.

The V call is TRBV19, the J call TRBJ2-1, with TRBD2 as a possible D gene (6 bases). V dropped 3 bases and J dropped 2 bases, with 20 bases sitting between them. Germline values: CDR1 LNHDA, CDR2 SQIVND (reference sequence). The CDR3 extends over 18 amino acids. In DNA form, the CDR3 reads TGTGCCAGTAGTATCTTTGGCCCCGGGAGTTTTACCTACAATGAGCAGTTCTTC. It is translated as CASSIFGPGSFTYNEQFF.

For this clone: Distinct nucleotide sequences in the sample also encode this CDR3. The chain recombines TRBV6-5 with TRBJ2-7; the match to TRBD1 covers 7 bases. The CDR3 loop spans 15 amino acids. Germline V gene lookup returns CDR1 MNHEY and CDR2 SVGAGI. The J segment lost 2 bases and the V segment lost 4 bases, leaving 8 bases of the junction unmatched. The CDR3 protein is CASSSRPGQAYEQYF. The CDR3 DNA follows: TGTGCCAGCAGTTCCCGCCCCGGACAGGCCTACGAGCAGTACTTC.

This chain uses TRBV28 with TRBJ1-5, with 7 bases lining up with TRBD1. Unmatched junction bases numbered 12, after V lost 7 bases and J lost 6 bases. CDR1 is MDHEN, CDR2 SYDVKM, per germline. The CDR3 runs to 15 residues. The CDR3 DNA reads as TGTGCCAGCAACTTCTTCAGGGGGTCGGTTCAGCCCCAGCATTTT. Its protein is CASNFFRGSVQPQHF.